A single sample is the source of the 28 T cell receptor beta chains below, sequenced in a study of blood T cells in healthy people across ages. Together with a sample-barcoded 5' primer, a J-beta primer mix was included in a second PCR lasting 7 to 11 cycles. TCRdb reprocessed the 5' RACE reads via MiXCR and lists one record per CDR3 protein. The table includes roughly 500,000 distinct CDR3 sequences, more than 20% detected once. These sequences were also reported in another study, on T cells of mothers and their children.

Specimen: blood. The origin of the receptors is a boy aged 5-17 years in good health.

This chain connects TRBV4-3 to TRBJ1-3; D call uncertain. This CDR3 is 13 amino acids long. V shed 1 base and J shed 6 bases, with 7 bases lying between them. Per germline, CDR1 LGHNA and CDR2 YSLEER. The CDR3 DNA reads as TGCGCCAGCAGCCAAGTTGAGGAAAACACCATATATTTT. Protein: CASSQVEENTIYF.

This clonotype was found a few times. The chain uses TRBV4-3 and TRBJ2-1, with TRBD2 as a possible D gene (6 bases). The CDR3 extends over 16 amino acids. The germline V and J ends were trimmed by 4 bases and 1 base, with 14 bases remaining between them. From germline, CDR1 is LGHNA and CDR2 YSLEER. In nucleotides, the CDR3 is TGCGCCAGCAGCCTCACCGCTGCGGGGTCCTACAATGAGCAGTTCTTC. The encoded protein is CASSLTAAGSYNEQFF.

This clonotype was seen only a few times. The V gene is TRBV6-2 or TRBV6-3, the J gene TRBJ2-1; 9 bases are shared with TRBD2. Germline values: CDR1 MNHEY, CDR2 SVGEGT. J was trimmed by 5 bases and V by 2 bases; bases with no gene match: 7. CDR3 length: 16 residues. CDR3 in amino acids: CASSYERGAINNEQFF. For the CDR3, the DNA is TGTGCCAGCAGTTACGAGCGGGGGGCCATTAACAATGAGCAGTTCTTC.

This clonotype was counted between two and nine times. The CDR3, as DNA: TGCAGCGTTGAAGGGGGAGCCACCGGGGAGCTGTTTTTT. Its translation is CSVEGGATGELFF. J is TRBJ2-2 and V is TRBV29-1; D is perhaps TRBD2 (5 bases). The CDR3 contains 13 residues. Trimming stripped 1 base from V and 4 bases from J, with 7 bases between. In germline, CDR1 is SQVTM, CDR2 ANQGSEA.

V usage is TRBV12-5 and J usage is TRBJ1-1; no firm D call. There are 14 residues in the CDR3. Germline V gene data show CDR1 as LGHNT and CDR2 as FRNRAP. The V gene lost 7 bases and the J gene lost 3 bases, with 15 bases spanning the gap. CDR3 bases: TGTGCTAGTGCCGGCGCTCCCGGGGACACTGAAGCTTTCTTT. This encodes CASAGAPGDTEAFF.

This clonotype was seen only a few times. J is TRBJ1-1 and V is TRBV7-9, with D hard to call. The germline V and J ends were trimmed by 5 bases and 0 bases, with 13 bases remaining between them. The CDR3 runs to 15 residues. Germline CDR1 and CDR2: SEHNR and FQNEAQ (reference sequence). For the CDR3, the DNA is TGTGCCAGCAGCCCTGGCCGAAACATGAACACTGAAGCTTTCTTT. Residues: CASSPGRNMNTEAFF. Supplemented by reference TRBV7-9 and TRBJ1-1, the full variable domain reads DTGVSQNPRHKITKRGQNVTFRCDPISEHNRLYWYRQTLGQGPEFLTYFQNEAQLEKSRLLSDRFSAERPKGSFSTLEIQRTEQGDSAMYLCASSPGRNMNTEAFFGQGTRLTVV.

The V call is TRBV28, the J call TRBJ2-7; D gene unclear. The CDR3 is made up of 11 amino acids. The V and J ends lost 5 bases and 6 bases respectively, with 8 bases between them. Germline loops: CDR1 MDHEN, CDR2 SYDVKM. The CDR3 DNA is TGTGCCAGCAGTACAAAAATCGAGCAGTACTTC. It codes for CASSTKIEQYF.

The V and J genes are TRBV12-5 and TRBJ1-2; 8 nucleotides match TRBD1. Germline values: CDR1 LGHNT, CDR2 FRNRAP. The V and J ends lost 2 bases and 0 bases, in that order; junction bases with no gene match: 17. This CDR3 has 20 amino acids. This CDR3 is CASGLSIRGGTGGANYGYTF. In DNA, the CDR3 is TGTGCTAGTGGTTTGTCTATTCGAGGGGGGACAGGAGGAGCTAACTATGGCTACACCTTC.

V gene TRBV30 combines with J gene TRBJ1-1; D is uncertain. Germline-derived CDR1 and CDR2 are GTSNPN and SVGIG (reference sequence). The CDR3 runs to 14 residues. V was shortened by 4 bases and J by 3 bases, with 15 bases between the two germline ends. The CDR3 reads CAWKTKGVDTEAFF. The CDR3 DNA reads TGTGCCTGGAAAACGAAGGGAGTGGACACTGAAGCTTTCTTT.

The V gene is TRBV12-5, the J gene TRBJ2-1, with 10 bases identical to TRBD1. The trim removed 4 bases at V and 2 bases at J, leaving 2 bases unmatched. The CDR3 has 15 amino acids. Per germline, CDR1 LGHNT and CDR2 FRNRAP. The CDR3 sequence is CASGSGQGAYNEQFF. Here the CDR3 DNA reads TGTGCTAGTGGTTCTGGACAGGGGGCCTACAATGAGCAGTTCTTC.

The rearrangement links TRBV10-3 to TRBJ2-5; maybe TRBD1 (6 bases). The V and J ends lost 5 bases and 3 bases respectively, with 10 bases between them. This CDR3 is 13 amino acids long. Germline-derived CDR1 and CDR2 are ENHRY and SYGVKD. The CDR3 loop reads CAISTQGKETQYF. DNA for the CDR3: TGTGCCATCAGTACACAGGGTAAAGAGACCCAGTACTTC.

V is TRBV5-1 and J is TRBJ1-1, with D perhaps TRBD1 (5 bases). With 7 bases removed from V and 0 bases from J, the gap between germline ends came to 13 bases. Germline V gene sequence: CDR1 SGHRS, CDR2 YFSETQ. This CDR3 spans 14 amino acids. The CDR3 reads CASSHRDVNTEAFF. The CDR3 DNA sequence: TGCGCCAGCTCACACCGGGACGTGAACACTGAAGCTTTCTTT.

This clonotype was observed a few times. For the CDR3, the DNA is TGTGCCAGCAGTTTAATCCCTGCGGGGAGAGAGACCCAGTACTTC. This codes for CASSLIPAGRETQYF. V is TRBV27 and J is TRBJ2-1, with a weak D call TRBD2 (6 bases). The J call may be wrong; the DNA end is better matched by TRBJ2-5. The CDR3 is 15 amino acids. Germline V gives CDR1 MNHEY, CDR2 SMNVEV (reference sequence).

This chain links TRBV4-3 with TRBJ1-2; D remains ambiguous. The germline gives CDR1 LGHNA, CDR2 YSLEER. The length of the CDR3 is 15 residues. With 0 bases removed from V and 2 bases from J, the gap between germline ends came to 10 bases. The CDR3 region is CASSQDGGSNYGYTF. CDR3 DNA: TGCGCCAGCAGCCAAGACGGAGGATCAAACTATGGCTACACCTTC.

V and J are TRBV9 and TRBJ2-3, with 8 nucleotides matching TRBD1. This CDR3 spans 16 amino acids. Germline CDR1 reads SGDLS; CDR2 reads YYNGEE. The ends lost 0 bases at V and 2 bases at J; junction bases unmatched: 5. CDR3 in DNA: TGTGCCAGCAGCGTAGCGGGGACAGGTTTCACAGATACGCAGTATTTT. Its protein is CASSVAGTGFTDTQYF.

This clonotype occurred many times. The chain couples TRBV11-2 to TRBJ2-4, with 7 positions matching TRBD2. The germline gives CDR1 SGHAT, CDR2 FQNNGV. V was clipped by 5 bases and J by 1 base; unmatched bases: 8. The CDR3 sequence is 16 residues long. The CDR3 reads CASSAKREVAKNIQYF. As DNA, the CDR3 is TGTGCCAGCAGCGCTAAACGGGAGGTCGCCAAAAACATTCAGTACTTC.

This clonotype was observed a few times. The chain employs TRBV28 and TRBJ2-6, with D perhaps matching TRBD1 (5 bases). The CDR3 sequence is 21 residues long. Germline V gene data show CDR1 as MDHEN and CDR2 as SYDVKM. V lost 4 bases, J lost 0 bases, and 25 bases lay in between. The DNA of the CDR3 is TGTGCCAGCAGTTGGATACGGCAGGGAAAGCCGACATTCTCTGGGGCCAACGTCCTGACTTTC. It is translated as CASSWIRQGKPTFSGANVLTF.

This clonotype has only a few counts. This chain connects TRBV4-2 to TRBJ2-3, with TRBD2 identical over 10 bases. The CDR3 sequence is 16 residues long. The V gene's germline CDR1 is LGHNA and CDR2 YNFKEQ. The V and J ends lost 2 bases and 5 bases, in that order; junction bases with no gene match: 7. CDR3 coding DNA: TGTGCCAGCAGCCAACGCGGGACTAGCGTCGGAGATACGCAGTATTTT. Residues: CASSQRGTSVGDTQYF.

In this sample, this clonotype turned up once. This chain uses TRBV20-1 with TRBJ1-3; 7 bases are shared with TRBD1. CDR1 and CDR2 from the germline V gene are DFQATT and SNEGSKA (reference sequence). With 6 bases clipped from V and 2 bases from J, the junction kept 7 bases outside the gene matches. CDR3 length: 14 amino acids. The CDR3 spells CSAARTGTGNTIYF. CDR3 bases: TGCAGTGCAGCCCGGACAGGAACTGGAAACACCATATATTTT.

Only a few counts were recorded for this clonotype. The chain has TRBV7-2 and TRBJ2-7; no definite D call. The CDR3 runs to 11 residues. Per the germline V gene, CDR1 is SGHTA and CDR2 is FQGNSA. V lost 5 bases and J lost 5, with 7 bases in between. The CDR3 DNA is TGTGCCAGCAGCCCCGCCAACGAGCAGTACTTC. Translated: CASSPANEQYF.

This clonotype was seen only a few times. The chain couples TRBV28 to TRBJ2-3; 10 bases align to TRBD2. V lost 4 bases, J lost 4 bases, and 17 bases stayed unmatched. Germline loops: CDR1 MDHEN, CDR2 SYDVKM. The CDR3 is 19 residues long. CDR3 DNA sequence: TGTGCCAGCAGTTCCTTAACCCTGGGGGCTAGCGGGAGTGCAGATACGCAGTATTTT. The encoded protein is CASSSLTLGASGSADTQYF.

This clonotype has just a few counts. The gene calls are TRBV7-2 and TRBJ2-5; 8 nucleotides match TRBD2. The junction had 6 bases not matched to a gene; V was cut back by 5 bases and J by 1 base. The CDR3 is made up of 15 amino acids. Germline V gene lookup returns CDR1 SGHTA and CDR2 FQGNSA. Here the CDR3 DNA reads TGTGCCAGCAGCCGCCAAACTAGCGGCCAAGAGACCCAGTACTTC. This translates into CASSRQTSGQETQYF.

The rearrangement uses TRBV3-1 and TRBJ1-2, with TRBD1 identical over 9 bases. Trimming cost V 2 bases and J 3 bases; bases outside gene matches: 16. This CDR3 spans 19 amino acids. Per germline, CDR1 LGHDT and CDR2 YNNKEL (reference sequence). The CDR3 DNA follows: TGTGCCAGCAGCCAAATAGAGGGGACAGGGACCTTGTTGGACTATGGCTACACCTTC. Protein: CASSQIEGTGTLLDYGYTF.

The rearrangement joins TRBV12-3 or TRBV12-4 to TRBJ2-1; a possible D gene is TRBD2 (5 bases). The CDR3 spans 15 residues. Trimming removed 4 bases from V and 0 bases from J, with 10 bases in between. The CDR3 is CASSWGGSSYNEQFF. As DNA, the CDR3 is TGTGCCAGCAGTTGGGGTGGGAGCTCCTACAATGAGCAGTTCTTC.

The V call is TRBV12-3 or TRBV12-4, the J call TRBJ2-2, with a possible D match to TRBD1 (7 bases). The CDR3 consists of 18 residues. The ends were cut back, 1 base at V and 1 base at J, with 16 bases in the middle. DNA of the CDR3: TGTGCCAGCAGTTTAGGTCTTGGAGGGGGCTGGAACACCGGGGAGCTGTTTTTT. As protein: CASSLGLGGGWNTGELFF.

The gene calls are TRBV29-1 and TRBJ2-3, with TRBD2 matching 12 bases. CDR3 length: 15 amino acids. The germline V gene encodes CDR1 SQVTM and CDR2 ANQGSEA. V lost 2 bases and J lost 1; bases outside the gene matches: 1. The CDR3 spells CSVERTSGGTDTQYF. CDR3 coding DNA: TGCAGCGTTGAAAGGACTAGCGGGGGCACAGATACGCAGTATTTT.

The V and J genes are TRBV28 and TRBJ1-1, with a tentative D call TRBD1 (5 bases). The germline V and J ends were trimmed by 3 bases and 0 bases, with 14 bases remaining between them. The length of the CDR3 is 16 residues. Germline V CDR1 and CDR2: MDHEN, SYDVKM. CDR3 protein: CASSFLRGEVNTEAFF. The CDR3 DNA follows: TGTGCCAGCAGTTTTTTGAGGGGTGAAGTGAACACTGAAGCTTTCTTT.

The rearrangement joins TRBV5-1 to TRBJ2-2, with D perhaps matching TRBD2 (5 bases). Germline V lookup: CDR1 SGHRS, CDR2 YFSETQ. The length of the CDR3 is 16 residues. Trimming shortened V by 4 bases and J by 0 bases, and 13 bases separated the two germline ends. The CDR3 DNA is TGCGCCAGCAGCCCTACGCCGGGGACGAACACCGGGGAGCTGTTTTTT. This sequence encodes CASSPTPGTNTGELFF.